These T cell receptor beta chains were read from a single sample in a study of lung T cells in sarcoidosis with Löfgren's syndrome. TCRdb reanalysed the reads using MiXCR and keeps one entry per CDR3 protein. The sample lists about 19,000 distinct CDR3 sequences; around 20% were seen once. Sequenced sample: CD4+ T cells from bronchoalveolar lavage. The receptors come from a human donor with sarcoidosis (Löfgren's syndrome or another form), or a control subject (not recorded which). Each CDR3 is given with its conserved first and last residue. The D gene is left open where the match is weak. Clone size is not always given. Where it is, it says once, few, many or a class for expanded clones.

J gene	D gene	clone size	V gene	CDR3 protein	CDR3 DNA
TRBJ1-5	.	many	TRBV2	CASSGQNNQPQHF	TGTGCCAGCAGTGGACAGAACAATCAGCCCCAGCATTTT
TRBJ2-3	TRBD2	many	TRBV20-1	CSASWTRGINTQYF	TGCAGTGCTAGTTGGACTAGAGGGATTAATACGCAGTATTTT
TRBJ2-3	.	many	TRBV10-3	CAINGNPPDTQYF	TGTGCCATCAACGGCAACCCCCCGGATACGCAGTATTTT
TRBJ2-7	.	few	TRBV11-3	CASSPDRYEQYF	TGTGCCAGCAGCCCTGACAGGTACGAGCAGTACTTC
TRBJ1-1	.	many	TRBV12-3/TRBV12-4	CASSLVLGAEAFF	TGTGCCAGCAGTTTAGTTCTGGGCGCTGAAGCTTTCTTT
TRBJ2-5	.	medium-sized	TRBV6-1	CASSTSFSQETQYF	TGTGCCAGCAGTACAAGTTTCTCCCAAGAGACCCAGTACTTC
TRBJ1-3	.	many	TRBV20-1	CSAAQTGVSGNTIYF	TGCAGTGCTGCCCAGACCGGGGTTTCTGGAAACACCATATATTTT
TRBJ1-1	TRBD1	many	TRBV28	CASSLTGGSKNTEAFF	TGTGCCAGCAGTTTGACAGGGGGCAGCAAGAACACTGAAGCTTTCTTT
TRBJ1-2	TRBD1	.	TRBV7-6	CASSEWGGTGKNYGYTF	TGTGCCAGCAGCGAGTGGGGGGGGACAGGGAAGAACTATGGCTACACCTTC
TRBJ2-3	.	many	TRBV24-1	CATSVLRLGGQYF	TGTGCCACCAGTGTTTTACGGCTCGGGGGGCAGTATTTT
TRBJ1-6	.	many	TRBV20-1	CSASAGPNSPLHF	TGCAGTGCTAGTGCAGGGCCCAATTCACCCCTCCACTTT
TRBJ2-1	TRBD2	many	TRBV7-3	CASSLGTSGYNEQFF	TGTGCCAGCAGTTTAGGGACTAGCGGCTACAATGAGCAGTTCTTC
TRBJ1-1	.	medium-sized	TRBV7-2	CASSLDRNTEAFF	TGTGCCAGCAGCTTAGACAGGAACACTGAAGCTTTCTTT
TRBJ2-5	.	few	TRBV7-9	CASTRQGGREETQYF	TGTGCCAGCACCCGACAGGGAGGGAGGGAAGAGACCCAGTACTTC
TRBJ2-4	TRBD2	.	TRBV7-9	CASSFPAGTSGMKQYF	TGTGCCAGCAGCTTTCCGGCCGGGACTAGCGGGATGAAGCAGTACTTC
TRBJ1-2	.	.	TRBV5-1	CASSQGTGANYGYTF	TGCGCCAGCAGCCAGGGCACAGGTGCTAACTATGGCTACACCTTC
TRBJ2-2	.	many	TRBV24-1	CATSDPKTGNTGELFF	TGTGCCACCAGTGACCCGAAGACAGGGAACACCGGGGAGCTGTTTTTT
TRBJ1-1	.	many	TRBV20-1	CSASRRVDTEAFF	TGCAGTGCTAGCCGGCGGGTGGACACTGAAGCTTTCTTT
TRBJ2-1	.	medium-sized	TRBV28	CASNTQDSYNEQFF	TGTGCCAGCAACACGCAGGACAGCTACAATGAGCAGTTCTTC
TRBJ2-7	.	many	TRBV7-2	CASSTPSGTYEQYF	TGTGCCAGCAGCACTCCTTCCGGGACCTACGAGCAGTACTTC
TRBJ2-7	TRBD2	.	TRBV29-1	CSVRGSREQYF	TGCAGCGTACGCGGGAGTCGCGAGCAGTACTTC
TRBJ1-2	.	many	TRBV7-2	CASSQGTSSGYTF	TGTGCCAGCAGTCAGGGGACGTCGTCCGGCTACACCTTC
TRBJ1-1	.	medium-sized	TRBV6-1	CASSELSAFF	TGTGCCAGCAGTGAGTTATCGGCTTTCTTT
TRBJ2-1	TRBD2	few	TRBV2	CASMGLAGVRNEQFF	TGTGCCAGCATGGGACTAGCGGGAGTCAGAAATGAGCAGTTCTTC